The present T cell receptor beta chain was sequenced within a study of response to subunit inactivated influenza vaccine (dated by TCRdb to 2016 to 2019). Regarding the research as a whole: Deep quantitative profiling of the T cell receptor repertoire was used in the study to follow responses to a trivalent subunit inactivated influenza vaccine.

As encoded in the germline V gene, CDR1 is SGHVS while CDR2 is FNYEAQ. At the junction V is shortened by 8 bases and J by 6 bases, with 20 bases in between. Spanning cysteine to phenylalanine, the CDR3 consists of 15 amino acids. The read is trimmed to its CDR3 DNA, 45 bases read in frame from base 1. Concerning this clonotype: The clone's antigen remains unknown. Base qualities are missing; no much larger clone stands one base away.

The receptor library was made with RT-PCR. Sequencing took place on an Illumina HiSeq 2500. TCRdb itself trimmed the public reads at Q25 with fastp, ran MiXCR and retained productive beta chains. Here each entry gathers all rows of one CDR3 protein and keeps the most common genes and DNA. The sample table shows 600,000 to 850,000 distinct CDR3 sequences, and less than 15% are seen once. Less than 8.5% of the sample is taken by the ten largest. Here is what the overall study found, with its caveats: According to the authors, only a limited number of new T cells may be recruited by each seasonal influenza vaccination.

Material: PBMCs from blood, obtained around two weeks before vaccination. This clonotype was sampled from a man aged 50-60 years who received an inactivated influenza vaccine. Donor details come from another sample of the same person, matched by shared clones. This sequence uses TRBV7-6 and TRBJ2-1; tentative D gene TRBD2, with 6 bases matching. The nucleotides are TGTGCCAGCTGCTCCAACGGGGGAGTAGGCAATGAGCAGTTCTTC. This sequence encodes CASCSNGGVGNEQFF.